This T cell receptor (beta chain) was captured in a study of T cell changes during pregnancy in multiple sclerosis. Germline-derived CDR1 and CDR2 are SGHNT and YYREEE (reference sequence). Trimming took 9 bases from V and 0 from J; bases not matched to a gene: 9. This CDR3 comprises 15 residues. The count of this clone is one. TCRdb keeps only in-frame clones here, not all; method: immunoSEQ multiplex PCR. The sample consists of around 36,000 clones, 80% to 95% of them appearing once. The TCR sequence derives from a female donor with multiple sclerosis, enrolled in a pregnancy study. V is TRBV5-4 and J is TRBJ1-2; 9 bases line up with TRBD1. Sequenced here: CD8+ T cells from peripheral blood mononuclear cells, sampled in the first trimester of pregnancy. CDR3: CATTLDRGSNYGYTF. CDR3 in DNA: TGTGCCACTACTCTAGACAGGGGGTCTAACTATGGCTACACCTTC.